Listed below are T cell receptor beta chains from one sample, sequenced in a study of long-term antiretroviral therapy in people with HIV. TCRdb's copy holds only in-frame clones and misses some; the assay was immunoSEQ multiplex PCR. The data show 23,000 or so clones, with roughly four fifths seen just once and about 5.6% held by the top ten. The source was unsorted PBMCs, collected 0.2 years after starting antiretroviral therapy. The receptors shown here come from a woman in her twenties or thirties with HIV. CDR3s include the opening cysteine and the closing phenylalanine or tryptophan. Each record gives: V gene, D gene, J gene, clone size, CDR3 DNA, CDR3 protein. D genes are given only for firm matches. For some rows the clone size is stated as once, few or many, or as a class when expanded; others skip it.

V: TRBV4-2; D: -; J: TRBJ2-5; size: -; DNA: TGTGCCAGCAGCCAAGTTTTGGGAGAGACCCAGTACTTC; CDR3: CASSQVLGETQYF
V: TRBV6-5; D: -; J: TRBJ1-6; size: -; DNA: TGTGCCAGCAGTTACTCGAGGACAGCCAATTCACCCCTCCACTTT; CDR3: CASSYSRTANSPLHF
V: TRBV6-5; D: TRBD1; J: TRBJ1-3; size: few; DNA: TGTGCCAGCAGTAAAACGACAGGGAAGTCAAACACCATATATTTT; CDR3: CASSKTTGKSNTIYF
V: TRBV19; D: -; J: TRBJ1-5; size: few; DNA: TGTGCCAGTAGAGGGGGGGGGCGTCAGCCCCAGCATTTT; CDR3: CASRGGGRQPQHF
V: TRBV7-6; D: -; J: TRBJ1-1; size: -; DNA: TGTGCCAGCAGCTGGACAAGGAACACTGAAGCTTTCTTT; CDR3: CASSWTRNTEAFF
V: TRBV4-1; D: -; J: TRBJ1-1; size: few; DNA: TGCGCCAGCAGTCGACAGCAGAGCACTGAAGCTTTCTTT; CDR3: CASSRQQSTEAFF
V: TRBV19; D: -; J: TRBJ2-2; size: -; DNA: TGTGCCAGTAGTATGGTGGGGCTTTACAGGGCTTTAACCGGGGAGCTGTTTTTT; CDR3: CASSMVGLYRALTGELFF
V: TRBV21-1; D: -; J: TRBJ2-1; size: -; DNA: TGTGCCAGCAGCAAAGGGGGCGGTGTCAATGAGCAGTTCTTC; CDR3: CASSKGGGVNEQFF
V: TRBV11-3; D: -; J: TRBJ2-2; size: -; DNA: TGTGCCAGCAGCCCCCCCCTGGCGGGCACCGGGGAGCTGTTTTTT; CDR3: CASSPPLAGTGELFF
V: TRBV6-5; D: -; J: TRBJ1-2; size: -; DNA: TGTGCCAGCAGCACGGGCTCGGTGGACTATGGCTACACCTTC; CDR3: CASSTGSVDYGYTF
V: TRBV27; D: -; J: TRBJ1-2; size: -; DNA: TGTGCCACCAGAGACAGTTCTAACTATGGCTACACCTTC; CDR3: CATRDSSNYGYTF
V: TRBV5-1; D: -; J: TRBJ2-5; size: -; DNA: TGCGCCAGCAGCTTGGAAGAGACCCAGTACTTC; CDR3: CASSLEETQYF
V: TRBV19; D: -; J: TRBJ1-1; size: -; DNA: TGTGCCAGTAGTATACAGGGTTCGATAACTGAAGCTTTCTTT; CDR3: CASSIQGSITEAFF
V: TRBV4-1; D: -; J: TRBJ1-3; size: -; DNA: TGCGCCAGCAGCCAAGGTAGAAGCGGAGGGGCTGCATTCTCTGGAAACACCATATATTTT; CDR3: CASSQGRSGGAAFSGNTIYF